The clone carrying this T cell receptor beta chain appeared a few times. Its antigen is unidentified. TCRdb reanalysed the RT-PCR reads using MiXCR and keeps one entry per CDR3 protein. The sample records about 650,000 distinct CDR3 sequences, around 14% being singletons. The source of the sample is a study of response to subunit inactivated influenza vaccine. Points from the study as a whole: Authors proposed each seasonal influenza vaccination draws in few new T cells.

The CDR3 consists of 16 residues. V was clipped by 0 bases and J by 4 bases; unmatched bases: 7. In germline, CDR1 is SQVTM, CDR2 ANQGSEA. The V gene is TRBV29-1, the J gene TRBJ2-5; 11 bases agree with TRBD2. The sequences come from PBMCs from blood, collected roughly 12 days after vaccination. The receptor was isolated from a man aged 45-65 years who received an inactivated influenza vaccine. The CDR3 here is CSVEDRLAGGLETQYF. CDR3 coding DNA: TGCAGCGTTGAAGATCGGCTAGCGGGAGGTTTAGAGACCCAGTACTTC. The full variable domain, completed using reference TRBV29-1 and TRBJ2-5, is SAVISQKPSRDICQRGTSLTIQCQVDSQVTMMFWYRQQPGQSLTLIATANQGSEATYESGFVIDKFPISRPNLTFSTLTVSNMSPEDSSIYLCSVEDRLAGGLETQYFGPGTRLLVL.